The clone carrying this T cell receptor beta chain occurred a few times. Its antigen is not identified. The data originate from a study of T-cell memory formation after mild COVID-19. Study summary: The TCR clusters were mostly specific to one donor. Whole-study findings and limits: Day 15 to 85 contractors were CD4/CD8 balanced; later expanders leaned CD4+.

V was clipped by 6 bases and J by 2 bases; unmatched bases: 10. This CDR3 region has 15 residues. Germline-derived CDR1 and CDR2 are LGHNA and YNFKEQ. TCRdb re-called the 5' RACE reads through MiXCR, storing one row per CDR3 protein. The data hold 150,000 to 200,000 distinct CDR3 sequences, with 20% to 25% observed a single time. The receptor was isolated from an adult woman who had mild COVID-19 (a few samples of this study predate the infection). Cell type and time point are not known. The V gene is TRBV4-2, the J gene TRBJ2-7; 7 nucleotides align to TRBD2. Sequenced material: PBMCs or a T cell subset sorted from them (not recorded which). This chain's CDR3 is CASSPVASGTYEQYF. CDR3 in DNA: TGTGCCAGCAGTCCCGTGGCTAGCGGCACCTACGAGCAGTACTTC.